This T cell receptor beta chain was obtained from a study of lymphopenia after photon versus proton radiotherapy. As for this clone: The antigen is undetermined.

General study points: Photon-treated patients lost naive T cells and TCR diversity; proton-treated stayed stable. In patients who died, overall survival fell as post-nadir TCR diversity dropped more.

Repertoires were generated with immunoSEQ multiplex PCR, while TCRdb's copy carries only in-frame clones and drops some. In the table there are tens of thousands of clones, roughly nine tenths of which are singletons. The CDR3 spans 12 residues. CDR1 is SEHNR and CDR2 is FQNEAQ in the germline V gene (reference sequence). Trimming took 5 bases from V and 7 from J, leaving 9 bases between them. This chain joins TRBV7-9 and TRBJ2-1; D is unresolved. The input for sequencing was peripheral blood, taken from a patient treated with proton-based radiotherapy. The clonotype originates from an older woman with pancreatic cancer. Some clones in this sample may be carry-over from other donors' samples. Here the CDR3 DNA reads TGTGCCAGCAGCCCACAATTAAATGAGCAGTTCTTC. As protein: CASSPQLNEQFF.